This T cell receptor (beta chain) derives from a study of cytomegalovirus exposure and HLA in healthy donors. Study background: Genotyping of roughly 400 donors showed that around 86% belonged to the Caucasian-associated ancestry cluster.

The PCR made use of 60 Vbeta and 13 Jbeta primers. TCRdb's copy holds only in-frame clones and misses some; the assay was immunoSEQ multiplex PCR. Of approximately 110,000 clones in the sample, approximately 80% were seen once. The CDR3 loop spans 13 amino acids. V lost 1 base, J lost 11 bases, and 5 bases stayed unmatched. Looked up from germline, CDR1 is SNHLY and CDR2 is FYNNEI. The sequenced sample was PBMCs. The clonotype comes from a woman in her thirties in good health and CMV-seronegative. The V gene is TRBV2, the J gene TRBJ1-1; 9 bases align to TRBD1. The CDR3 region is CASSEERDRDAFF. The CDR3 DNA reads TGTGCCAGCAGTGAAGAACGGGACAGGGACGCTTTCTTT.